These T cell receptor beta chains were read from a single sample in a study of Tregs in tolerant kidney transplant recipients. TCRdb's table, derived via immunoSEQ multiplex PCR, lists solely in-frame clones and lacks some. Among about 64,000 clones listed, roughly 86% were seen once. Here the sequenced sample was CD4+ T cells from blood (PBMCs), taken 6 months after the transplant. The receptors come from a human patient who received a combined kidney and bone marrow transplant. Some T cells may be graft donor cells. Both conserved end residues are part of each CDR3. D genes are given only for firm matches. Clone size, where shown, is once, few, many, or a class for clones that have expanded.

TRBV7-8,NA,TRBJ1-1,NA,TGTGCCAGCAGCTTAGCGCTATCGGGGGAGAACACTGAAGCTTTCTTT,CASSLALSGENTEAFF
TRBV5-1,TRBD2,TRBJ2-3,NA,TGCGCCAGCAGCTTGGTTACTAGCGGGAGGGCGGAAGATACGCAGTATTTT,CASSLVTSGRAEDTQYF
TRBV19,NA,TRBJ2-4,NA,TGTGCCAGTAGTATAGGTTATAGAGACATTCAGTACTTC,CASSIGYRDIQYF
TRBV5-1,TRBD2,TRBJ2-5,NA,TGCGCCAGCAGCTTAGGGCCTCCTAGCGGTGGGTACCAAGAGACCCAGTACTTC,CASSLGPPSGGYQETQYF
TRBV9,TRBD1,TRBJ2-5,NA,TGTGCCAGCAGCGCATACAGGGGGCCAGAGACCCAGTACTTC,CASSAYRGPETQYF
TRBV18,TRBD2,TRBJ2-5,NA,TGTGCCAGCTCACAAACTAGCGGGGAGTACCAAGAGACCCAGTACTTC,CASSQTSGEYQETQYF
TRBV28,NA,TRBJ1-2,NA,TGTGCCAGCAGTATACACTCCGGGAGGTCCGGTATGGATGGCTACACCTTC,CASSIHSGRSGMDGYTF
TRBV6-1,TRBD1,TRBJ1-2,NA,TGTGCCAGCAGCACCGACACGACAGGGAACTATGGCTACACCTTC,CASSTDTTGNYGYTF
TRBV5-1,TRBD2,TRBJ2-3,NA,TGCGCCAGCAGCGTAGCGGGAGACGGCACAGATACGCAGTATTTT,CASSVAGDGTDTQYF
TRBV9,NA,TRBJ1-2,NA,TGTGCCAGCAGCGTAGGACAGGCTCCTACTGGCTACACCTTC,CASSVGQAPTGYTF
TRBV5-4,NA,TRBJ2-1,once,TGTGCCAGCAGCTTGATGGCTGGGAGGAATGAGCAGTTCTTC,CASSLMAGRNEQFF
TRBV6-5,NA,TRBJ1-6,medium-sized,TGTGCCAGCAGTTCAGAATACAGGTCCGCTTCACCCCTCCACTTT,CASSSEYRSASPLHF
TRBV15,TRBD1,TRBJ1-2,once,TGTGCCACCAGCAGGGCGACAGGGGTCTATGGCTACACCTTC,CATSRATGVYGYTF
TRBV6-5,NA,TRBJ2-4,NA,TGTGCCAGCAGCGCGGCATCCTTCTCAAACATTCAGTACTTC,CASSAASFSNIQYF
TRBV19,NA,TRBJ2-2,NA,TGTGCCAGTAGTACCCTTGGGGAGCTGTTTTTT,CASSTLGELFF
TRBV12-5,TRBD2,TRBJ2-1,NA,TGTGCTAGTGGTTTGGTACTATCCTCTAGCGGGAGTGTTCTAGCGTCCAATGAGCAGTTCTTC,CASGLVLSSSGSVLASNEQFF
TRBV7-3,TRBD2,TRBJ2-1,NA,TGTGCCAGCAGCCAGGGACTAGCGCCCAATGAGCAGTTCTTC,CASSQGLAPNEQFF
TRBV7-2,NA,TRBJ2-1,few,TGTGCCAGCAGCTCTTGGACAGATACCTACAATGAGCAGTTCTTC,CASSSWTDTYNEQFF
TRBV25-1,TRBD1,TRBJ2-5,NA,TGTGCCAGCAGTGTCAGGGACAGGGGGAGTCAAGAGACCCAGTACTTC,CASSVRDRGSQETQYF
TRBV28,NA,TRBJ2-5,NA,TGTGCCAGCAGTTTGGGCAGGCCATCAGGACAAGAGACCCAGTACTTC,CASSLGRPSGQETQYF
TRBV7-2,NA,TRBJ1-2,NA,TGTGCCAGCACCCCTTTAGCGGGTGCAAACTATGGCTACACCTTC,CASTPLAGANYGYTF
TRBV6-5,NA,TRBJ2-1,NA,TGTGCCAGCAGTTACAGGGCGGGAAGCTCCTACAATGAGCAGTTCTTC,CASSYRAGSSYNEQFF
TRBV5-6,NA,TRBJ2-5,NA,TGTGCCAGCAGCTTGGTACGGGACTTCCCTCTGTACCAAGAGACCCAGTACTTC,CASSLVRDFPLYQETQYF
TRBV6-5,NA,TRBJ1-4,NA,TGTGCCAGCAGATCCCCAGGGGATGAAAAACTGTTTTTT,CASRSPGDEKLFF
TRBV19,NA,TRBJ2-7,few,TGTGCCAGTAGTAGTACAGGGCGATTATACTCCTACGAGCAGTACTTC,CASSSTGRLYSYEQYF
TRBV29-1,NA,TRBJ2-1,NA,TGCAGCGTACACAAACCGTATTACAATGAGCAGTTCTTC,CSVHKPYYNEQFF
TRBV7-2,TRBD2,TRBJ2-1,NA,TGTGCCAGCAGCTTAGGGGCTAGCGGGGAAAGAGAGCAGTTCTTC,CASSLGASGEREQFF
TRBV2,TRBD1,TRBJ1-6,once,TGTGCCAGCAGTGCGGGTCAGGGGGTATCCCCCCTCCACTTT,CASSAGQGVSPLHF
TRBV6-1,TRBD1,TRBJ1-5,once,TGTGCCAGCAGTGAAGCGGGGCAGGGGGCCAGGCAGCCCCAGCATTTT,CASSEAGQGARQPQHF
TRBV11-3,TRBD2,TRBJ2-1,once,TGTGCCAGCAGCAAGCCCCTAAACAGACTAGCGGGAGGTGTAGATGAGCAGTTCTTC,CASSKPLNRLAGGVDEQFF
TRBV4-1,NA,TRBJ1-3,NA,TGCGCCAGCAGCCAAGAAATATCGGTGGGCGCCCGCGGAAACACCATATATTTT,CASSQEISVGARGNTIYF
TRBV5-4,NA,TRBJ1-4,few,TGTGCCAGCAGCTTGGCGTCAGTTCCTAATGAAAAACTGTTTTTT,CASSLASVPNEKLFF
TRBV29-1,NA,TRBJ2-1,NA,TGCAGCGTTGACAGGGTAGCTGGCTACAATGAGCAGTTCTTC,CSVDRVAGYNEQFF
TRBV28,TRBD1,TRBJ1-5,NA,TGTGCCAGCAGTTCTGACAGGGGGAGAGATCAGCCCCAGCATTTT,CASSSDRGRDQPQHF
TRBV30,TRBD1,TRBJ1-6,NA,TGTGCCTGGAGAGGGGGCCGGGATTCACCCCTCCACTTT,CAWRGGRDSPLHF
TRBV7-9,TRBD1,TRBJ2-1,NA,TGTGCCAGCAGCTTACGACAGGGGGGGCAGTTCTTC,CASSLRQGGQFF
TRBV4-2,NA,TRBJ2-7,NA,TGTGCCAGCAGCCAAGATCACAGCTCCTACGAGCAGTACTTC,CASSQDHSSYEQYF
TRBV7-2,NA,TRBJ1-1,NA,TGTGCCAGCAGCTTAGTGGGCAGGGTGAACACTGAAGCTTTCTTT,CASSLVGRVNTEAFF
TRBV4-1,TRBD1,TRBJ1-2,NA,TGCGCCAGCAGCCAAGGACAGGGCTATCGCTACACCTTC,CASSQGQGYRYTF
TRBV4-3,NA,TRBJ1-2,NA,TGCGCCAGCAGCCAAGATTATAGGGGCTCTGGCTACACCTTC,CASSQDYRGSGYTF
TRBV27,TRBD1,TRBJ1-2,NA,TGTGCCAGCAGTTCTAATACAGGGGGGCTCCTGGGCTACGCCTTC,CASSSNTGGLLGYAF
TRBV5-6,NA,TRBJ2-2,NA,TGTGCCAGCAGCTCACCACTAGGAAAGAAGGAGCTGTTTTTT,CASSSPLGKKELFF
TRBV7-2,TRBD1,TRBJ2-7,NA,TGTGCCAGCAGCCAGAGGCCGGGACAGGGGAAGTACGAGCAGTACTTC,CASSQRPGQGKYEQYF
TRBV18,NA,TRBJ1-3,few,TGTGCCAGCTCACCAAGACAGGTCGTTTTTGGAAACACCATATATTTT,CASSPRQVVFGNTIYF
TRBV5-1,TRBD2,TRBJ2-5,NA,TGCGCCAGCAGCCCCAGGACTAGTCAGGGGACCCAGTACTTC,CASSPRTSQGTQYF
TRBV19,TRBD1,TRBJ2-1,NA,TGTGCCAGTAGTACCAGGACAGGTCATAGGAACAATGAGCAGTTCTTC,CASSTRTGHRNNEQFF